This is a list of T cell receptor beta chains from one sample in a study of blood T cell repertoires in COVID-19. Some clones are missing from TCRdb's copy, which holds only in-frame ones; the method was immunoSEQ multiplex PCR. The sample yields 450,000 to 500,000 clones, 80% to 90% seen once. The sequenced sample was peripheral blood. These receptors were taken from a human donor in a cohort sampled during active COVID-19. Both conserved end residues are part of each CDR3. Fields, in order: V gene, D gene, clone size, J gene, CDR3 protein, CDR3 DNA. A D gene is named only where the DNA matches it firmly. Where a row states a size, it is once, few, many or the class of an expanded clone; other rows omit it.

TRBV19	.	.	TRBJ2-7	CASSIALAYEQYF	TGTGCCAGTAGTATCGCTCTAGCCTACGAGCAGTACTTC
TRBV3-1/TRBV3-2	TRBD2	.	TRBJ2-7	CASSQVRIAGSEQYF	TGTGCCAGCAGCCAAGTCAGGATAGCGGGATCCGAGCAGTACTTC
TRBV5-1	.	.	TRBJ2-5	CASSHNSDTETQYF	TGCGCCAGCAGCCACAATTCCGATACCGAGACCCAGTACTTC
TRBV29-1	TRBD1	.	TRBJ1-1	CSVFGTGGTEAFF	TGCAGCGTCTTCGGGACAGGGGGCACTGAAGCTTTCTTT
TRBV7-8	TRBD1	once	TRBJ1-5	CASSFTVQGQPQHF	TGTGCCAGCAGCTTTACAGTACAGGGGCAGCCCCAGCATTTT
TRBV19	TRBD1	.	TRBJ1-5	CASTVRDRVRQPQHF	TGTGCCAGTACCGTACGGGACAGGGTCCGGCAGCCCCAGCATTTT
TRBV28	.	.	TRBJ1-1	CASSFILMNTEAFF	TGTGCCAGCAGTTTCATCCTAATGAACACTGAAGCTTTCTTT
TRBV28	.	.	TRBJ2-7	CASSPGGSARYEQYF	TGTGCCAGCAGCCCCGGAGGTAGCGCACGCTACGAGCAGTACTTC
TRBV30	TRBD1	.	TRBJ1-5	CAWKPTGGGQPQHF	TGTGCCTGGAAGCCGACAGGGGGCGGTCAGCCCCAGCATTTT
TRBV7-8	TRBD1	few	TRBJ1-6	CASKFPGQNSPLHF	TGTGCCTCTAAATTTCCGGGACAGAATTCACCCCTCCACTTT
TRBV6-2/TRBV6-3	.	.	TRBJ1-2	CASSRRTERFSYGYTF	TGTGCCAGCAGCCGTCGGACAGAAAGATTCTCCTATGGCTACACCTTC
TRBV4-3	.	.	TRBJ2-7	CASSRRQGNTYEQYF	TGCGCCAGCAGTCGACGGCAGGGGAACACCTACGAGCAGTACTTC
TRBV27	.	.	TRBJ2-6	CASSLTSRRSGANVLTF	TGTGCCAGCAGTTTAACTAGCCGTCGTTCTGGGGCCAACGTCCTGACTTTC
TRBV28	TRBD1	.	TRBJ1-1	CASSLRTGGGGYTEAFF	TGTGCCAGCAGCTTAAGAACAGGGGGCGGTGGGTACACTGAAGCTTTCTTT
TRBV6-6	.	.	TRBJ2-1	CASRDGDFYNEQFF	TGTGCCAGCAGGGACGGGGACTTCTACAATGAGCAGTTCTTC
TRBV3-1/TRBV3-2	.	.	TRBJ1-6	CASSQRSGKGNSPLHF	TGTGCCAGCAGCCAACGTAGTGGGAAGGGGAATTCACCCCTCCACTTT
TRBV19	.	.	TRBJ2-6	CASARRGPRANVLTF	TGTGCCAGTGCTCGGCGGGGCCCGCGGGCCAACGTCCTGACTTTC
TRBV10-3	TRBD2	.	TRBJ2-5	CATGTNSQETQYF	TGTGCCACCGGGACTAATTCTCAAGAGACCCAGTACTTC
TRBV6-5	.	.	TRBJ1-5	CASSYSRQLSNQPQHF	TGTGCCAGCAGTTACTCCAGACAGCTAAGCAATCAGCCCCAGCATTTT
TRBV9	TRBD1	.	TRBJ2-1	CASSLGQGPRNEQFF	TGTGCCAGCAGCTTGGGACAGGGACCTAGGAATGAGCAGTTCTTC
TRBV6-4	TRBD2	.	TRBJ2-3	CASSEGLAGRTDTQYF	TGTGCCAGCAGTGAGGGACTAGCGGGAAGGACAGATACGCAGTATTTT
TRBV3-1/TRBV3-2	TRBD1	.	TRBJ2-1	CASSRGQGFSYNEQFF	TGTGCCAGCAGCCGAGGACAGGGGTTCTCCTACAATGAGCAGTTCTTC
TRBV5-6	.	.	TRBJ1-1	CASSLVGQPNTEAFF	TGTGCCAGCAGCTTGGTAGGACAGCCGAACACTGAAGCTTTCTTT
TRBV6-5	.	.	TRBJ1-1	CASLTGGGRLAFF	TGTGCCAGCCTCACTGGGGGAGGGAGGTTGGCTTTCTTT
TRBV7-3	TRBD2	.	TRBJ2-1	CASSRTSETNEQFF	TGTGCCAGCAGCCGGACTAGCGAAACCAATGAGCAGTTCTTC
TRBV12-5	TRBD2	.	TRBJ2-7	CASGAREYYEQYF	TGTGCTAGTGGTGCGCGGGAGTACTACGAGCAGTACTTC
TRBV18	TRBD1	.	TRBJ2-2	CASSPGQVKNTGELFF	TGTGCCAGCTCACCCGGACAGGTCAAGAACACCGGGGAGCTGTTTTTT
TRBV10-3	TRBD2	.	TRBJ2-5	CAISESLAGGGETQYF	TGTGCCATCAGTGAGTCGCTAGCGGGAGGAGGCGAGACCCAGTACTTC
TRBV19	.	.	TRBJ1-2	CASSIDLKSYGYTF	TGTGCCAGTAGTATAGACCTCAAGAGCTATGGCTACACCTTC
TRBV30	.	.	TRBJ1-3	CAWTLGLGGNTIYF	TGTGCCTGGACTCTGGGCCTCGGAGGAAACACCATATATTTT
TRBV30	TRBD1	.	TRBJ2-2	CAWGYRDRPPFTGELFF	TGTGCCTGGGGGTACCGGGACAGGCCACCCTTCACCGGGGAGCTGTTTTTT
TRBV12-3/TRBV12-4	TRBD2	.	TRBJ2-1	CASSREEVWEQFF	TGTGCCAGTTCCCGGGAGGAGGTTTGGGAGCAGTTCTTC
TRBV28	TRBD2	.	TRBJ2-2	CASSFTSSGRLNTGELFF	TGTGCCAGCAGTTTTACATCTAGCGGGAGGTTGAACACCGGGGAGCTGTTTTTT
TRBV29-1	.	.	TRBJ1-4	CSVAGNNEKLFF	TGCAGCGTTGCGGGTAATAATGAAAAACTGTTTTTT
TRBV5-1	.	.	TRBJ2-1	CASSFGAFGEQFF	TGCGCCAGCAGCTTTGGAGCGTTCGGAGAGCAGTTCTTC
TRBV18	TRBD1	.	TRBJ1-2	CASSPGTGLERYTF	TGTGCCAGCTCACCCGGGACAGGGTTGGAACGCTACACCTTC
TRBV29-1	.	.	TRBJ1-1	CSATRTDNTEAFF	TGCAGCGCGACACGGACAGACAACACTGAAGCTTTCTTT
TRBV7-9	.	.	TRBJ2-3	CASSRNPPQGPADTQYF	TGTGCCAGCAGCCGCAACCCACCGCAGGGTCCGGCAGATACGCAGTATTTT
TRBV19	.	.	TRBJ1-4	CASSIQGNEKLFF	TGTGCCAGTAGTATCCAGGGGAATGAAAAACTGTTTTTT
TRBV7-2	.	.	TRBJ1-2	CASSPYRSNYGYTF	TGTGCCAGCAGCCCTTATCGGAGTAACTATGGCTACACCTTC
TRBV4-2	TRBD1	.	TRBJ2-2	CASSHPRTGATGELFF	TGTGCCAGCAGCCACCCGCGGACAGGGGCCACCGGGGAGCTGTTTTTT
TRBV7-8	.	.	TRBJ1-2	CASSQQQTNYGYTF	TGTGCCAGCAGCCAACAACAGACCAACTATGGCTACACCTTC
TRBV2	TRBD1	few	TRBJ1-5	CASSAGRTGGSQPQHF	TGTGCCAGCAGTGCGGGCCGGACAGGGGGGAGTCAGCCCCAGCATTTT
TRBV7-2	.	.	TRBJ1-1	CASSSGAENTEAFF	TGTGCCAGCAGCTCAGGGGCAGAGAACACTGAAGCTTTCTTT
TRBV7-2	.	.	TRBJ1-1	CASSFDDRRTEAFF	TGTGCCAGCAGCTTCGATGACAGGCGCACTGAAGCTTTCTTT
TRBV11-2	.	.	TRBJ2-3	CASSLPGFTTDTQYF	TGTGCCAGCAGCCTACCGGGATTCACCACAGATACGCAGTATTTT
TRBV29-1	.	.	TRBJ1-1	CSARGWSATEAFF	TGCAGCGCTCGGGGATGGTCGGCCACTGAAGCTTTCTTT
TRBV7-2	TRBD2	.	TRBJ2-7	CASSWGTSRTYEQYF	TGTGCCAGCAGCTGGGGGACTAGCCGAACCTACGAGCAGTACTTC
TRBV12-5	TRBD1	.	TRBJ2-1	CASGLRQGGNEQFF	TGTGCTAGTGGTTTACGACAGGGGGGGAATGAGCAGTTCTTC
TRBV4-3	.	.	TRBJ2-1	CASSQEGQGNNEQFF	TGCGCCAGCAGCCAAGAGGGCCAGGGCAACAATGAGCAGTTCTTC
TRBV7-8	TRBD1	few	TRBJ1-6	CASSQDRGDPLHF	TGTGCCAGCAGCCAGGACAGGGGAGATCCCCTCCACTTT
TRBV5-5	.	.	TRBJ2-7	CASSHKQGYEQYF	TGTGCCAGCAGCCATAAACAGGGATACGAGCAGTACTTC
TRBV19	.	.	TRBJ1-3	CASTSAGSSGNTIYF	TGTGCCAGTACCAGTGCTGGCAGCTCTGGAAACACCATATATTTT
TRBV6-2/TRBV6-3	TRBD1	.	TRBJ1-1	CASSSWTGGRTEAFF	TGTGCCAGCAGTTCCTGGACAGGGGGTAGGACTGAAGCTTTCTTT
TRBV4-2	TRBD2	.	TRBJ2-3	CASSQYRAGVSTDTQYF	TGTGCCAGCAGCCAATATCGCGCGGGGGTTAGCACAGATACGCAGTATTTT
TRBV4-1	TRBD2	.	TRBJ2-3	CASRGVGSAGGDTQYF	TGCGCCAGCAGGGGGGTCGGTTCGGCGGGAGGAGATACGCAGTATTTT
TRBV7-2	.	.	TRBJ2-7	CASSLERIGEQYF	TGTGCCAGCAGCTTAGAGAGGATAGGCGAGCAGTACTTC